This T cell receptor beta chain was recovered during a study of control samples from healthy donors and cancer patients. Trimming shortened V by 7 bases and J by 6 bases, and 19 bases separated the two germline ends. The CDR3 length is 15 residues. Germline CDR1 MDHEN, CDR2 SYDVKM. Repertoires were generated with immunoSEQ multiplex PCR, while TCRdb's copy carries only in-frame clones and drops some. The table records over 150,000 clones, around 91% of them present only once. The chain couples TRBV28 to TRBJ1-5, with unresolved D. The clonotype was recovered from a woman between 50 and 59 years old in good health. The specimen sequenced was blood. The CDR3 is CASTNGEVYSQPQHF. For the CDR3, the DNA is TGTGCCAGCACCAACGGGGAGGTCTATAGTCAGCCCCAGCATTTT.